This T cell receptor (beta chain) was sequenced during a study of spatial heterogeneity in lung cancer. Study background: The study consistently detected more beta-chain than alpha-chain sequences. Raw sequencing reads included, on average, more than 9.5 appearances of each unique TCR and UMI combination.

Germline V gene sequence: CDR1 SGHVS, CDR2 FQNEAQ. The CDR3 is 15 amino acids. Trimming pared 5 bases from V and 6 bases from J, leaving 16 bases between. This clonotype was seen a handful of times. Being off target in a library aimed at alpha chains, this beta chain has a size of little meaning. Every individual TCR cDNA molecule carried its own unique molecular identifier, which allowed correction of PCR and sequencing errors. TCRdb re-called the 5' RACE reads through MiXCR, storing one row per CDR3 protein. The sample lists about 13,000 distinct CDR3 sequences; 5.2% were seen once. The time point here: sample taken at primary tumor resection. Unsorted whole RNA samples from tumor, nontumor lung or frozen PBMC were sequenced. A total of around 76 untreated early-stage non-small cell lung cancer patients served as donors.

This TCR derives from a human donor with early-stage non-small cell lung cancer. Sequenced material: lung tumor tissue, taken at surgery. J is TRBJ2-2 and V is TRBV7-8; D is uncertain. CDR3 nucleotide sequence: TGTGCCAGCAGCCCAAGCCCTTCTATCGCCGGGGAGCTGTTTTTT. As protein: CASSPSPSIAGELFF.